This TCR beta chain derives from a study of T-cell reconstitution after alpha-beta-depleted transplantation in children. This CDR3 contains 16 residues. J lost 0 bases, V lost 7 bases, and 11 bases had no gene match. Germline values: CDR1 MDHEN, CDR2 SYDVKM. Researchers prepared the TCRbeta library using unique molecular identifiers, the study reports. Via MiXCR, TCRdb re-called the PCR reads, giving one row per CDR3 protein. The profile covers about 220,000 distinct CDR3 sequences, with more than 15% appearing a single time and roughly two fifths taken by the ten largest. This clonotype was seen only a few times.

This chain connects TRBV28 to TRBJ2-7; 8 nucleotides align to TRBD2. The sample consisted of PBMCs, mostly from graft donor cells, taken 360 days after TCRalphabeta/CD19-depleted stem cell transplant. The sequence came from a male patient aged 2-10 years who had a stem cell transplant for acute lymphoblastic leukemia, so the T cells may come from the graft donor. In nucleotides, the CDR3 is TGTGCCAGCACTCCCGGGGGGGGCCTTAGCTCCTACGAGCAGTACTTC. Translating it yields CASTPGGGLSSYEQYF. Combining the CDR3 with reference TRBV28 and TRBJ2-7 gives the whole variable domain DVKVTQSSRYLVKRTGEKVFLECVQDMDHENMFWYRQDPGLGLRLIYFSYDVKMKEKGDIPEGYSVSREKKERFSLILESASTNQTSMYLCASTPGGGLSSYEQYFGPGTRLTVT.